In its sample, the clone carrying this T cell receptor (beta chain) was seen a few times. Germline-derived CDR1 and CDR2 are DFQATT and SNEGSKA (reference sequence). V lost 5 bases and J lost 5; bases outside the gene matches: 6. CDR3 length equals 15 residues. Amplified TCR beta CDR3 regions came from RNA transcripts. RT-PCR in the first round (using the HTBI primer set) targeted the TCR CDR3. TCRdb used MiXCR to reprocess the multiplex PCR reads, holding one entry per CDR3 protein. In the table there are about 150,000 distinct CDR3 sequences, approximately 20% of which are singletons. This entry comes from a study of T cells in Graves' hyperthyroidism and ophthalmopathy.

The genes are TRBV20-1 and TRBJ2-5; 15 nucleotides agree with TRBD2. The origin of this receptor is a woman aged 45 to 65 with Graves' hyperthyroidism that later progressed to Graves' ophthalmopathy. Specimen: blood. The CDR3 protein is CSADDGTSGRETQYF. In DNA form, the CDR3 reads TGCAGTGCTGACGATGGGACTAGCGGGAGGGAGACCCAGTACTTC.